A selection of T cell receptor beta chains follows, all from one sample in a study of cytomegalovirus exposure and HLA in healthy donors. Sequencing used immunoSEQ multiplex PCR; TCRdb keeps in-frame clones, though not all of them. Of tens of thousands of clones in the sample, 92% were seen once. Material for sequencing was PBMCs. These receptors were obtained from a man between 18 and 29 years old in good health and CMV-seronegative. Both conserved end residues are part of each CDR3. Each record gives: D gene, V gene, J gene, clone size, CDR3 protein, CDR3 DNA. The D gene is left open where the match is weak. The size of a clone is reported for some rows only, either as once, few or many, or as a class for expanded clones.

D: TRBD2; V: TRBV7-2; J: TRBJ2-1; size: once; CDR3: CASSLRTASGSYNEQFF; DNA: TGTGCCAGCAGCTTAAGGACGGCTAGCGGGAGCTACAATGAGCAGTTCTTC
D: TRBD2; V: TRBV11-2; J: TRBJ2-2; size: -; CDR3: CASTPGTRNTGELFF; DNA: TGTGCCAGCACCCCCGGGACTAGAAACACCGGGGAGCTGTTTTTT
D: TRBD2; V: TRBV7-6; J: TRBJ2-7; size: -; CDR3: CASSSTSGRESYEQYF; DNA: TGTGCCAGCAGCTCTACTAGCGGGAGGGAGTCATACGAGCAGTACTTC
D: -; V: TRBV11-3; J: TRBJ2-7; size: -; CDR3: CASSSYSYEQYF; DNA: TGTGCCAGCAGCTCCTACTCCTACGAGCAGTACTTC
D: -; V: TRBV27; J: TRBJ2-5; size: -; CDR3: CASSLIGEETQYF; DNA: TGTGCCAGCAGTTTAATCGGGGAAGAGACCCAGTACTTC
D: TRBD1; V: TRBV5-1; J: TRBJ1-4; size: -; CDR3: CASSWDRVDEKLFF; DNA: TGCGCCAGCAGCTGGGACAGGGTGGATGAAAAACTGTTTTTT
D: TRBD1; V: TRBV28; J: TRBJ1-5; size: -; CDR3: CASSSFTTGDEFSNQPQHF; DNA: TGTGCCAGCAGTTCCTTCACGACAGGGGATGAATTTAGCAATCAGCCCCAGCATTTT
D: TRBD1; V: TRBV6-4; J: TRBJ1-5; size: -; CDR3: CASSGTGGWGNQPQHF; DNA: TGTGCCAGCAGTGGAACAGGGGGCTGGGGCAATCAGCCCCAGCATTTT
D: TRBD1; V: TRBV29-1; J: TRBJ2-7; size: -; CDR3: CSAQSSGQGAYEQYF; DNA: TGCAGCGCCCAGTCGTCAGGACAGGGGGCTTACGAGCAGTACTTC
D: -; V: TRBV29-1; J: TRBJ2-3; size: -; CDR3: CSGAVDTQYF; DNA: TGCAGCGGGGCCGTTGATACGCAGTATTTT
D: TRBD1; V: TRBV28; J: TRBJ2-7; size: -; CDR3: CASSPRTGGEQYF; DNA: TGTGCCAGCAGTCCCCGGACAGGGGGCGAGCAGTACTTC
D: TRBD1; V: TRBV5-6; J: TRBJ2-7; size: -; CDR3: CASSLQGAEEQYF; DNA: TGTGCCAGCAGCTTGCAGGGGGCTGAAGAGCAGTACTTC
D: TRBD1; V: TRBV28; J: TRBJ1-1; size: -; CDR3: CASGRTGVGNTEAFF; DNA: TGTGCCAGCGGTAGGACAGGGGTGGGGAACACTGAAGCTTTCTTT
D: -; V: TRBV5-1; J: TRBJ2-7; size: -; CDR3: CASSSKTALTYEQYF; DNA: TGCGCCAGCAGCTCGAAGACAGCTCTTACCTACGAGCAGTACTTC
D: TRBD1; V: TRBV29-1; J: TRBJ2-3; size: -; CDR3: CSVHTGGISDTQYF; DNA: TGCAGCGTTCATACAGGGGGTATTTCAGATACGCAGTATTTT
D: TRBD2; V: TRBV6-4; J: TRBJ2-1; size: -; CDR3: CASSDSFGTSQFF; DNA: TGTGCCAGCAGTGACTCCTTCGGGACTAGCCAGTTCTTC
D: -; V: TRBV27; J: TRBJ2-7; size: -; CDR3: CASSFSSGDNWYEQYF; DNA: TGTGCCAGCAGTTTTTCCTCTGGGGACAATTGGTACGAGCAGTACTTC
D: TRBD2; V: TRBV2; J: TRBJ2-1; size: once; CDR3: CASSGLLAGAGEQFF; DNA: TGTGCCAGCAGTGGTTTGCTAGCGGGAGCCGGTGAGCAGTTCTTC
D: -; V: TRBV5-1; J: TRBJ2-7; size: -; CDR3: CASSFSEYEQYF; DNA: TGCGCCAGCAGCTTCTCGGAGTACGAGCAGTACTTC
D: TRBD2; V: TRBV5-6; J: TRBJ2-1; size: once; CDR3: CASSLTSGAYNEQFF; DNA: TGTGCCAGCAGCTTGACTAGCGGAGCCTACAATGAGCAGTTCTTC
D: -; V: TRBV21-1; J: TRBJ2-1; size: once; CDR3: CASSIVEQGYYNEQFF; DNA: TGTGCCAGCAGCATTGTAGAACAGGGGTACTACAATGAGCAGTTCTTC
D: -; V: TRBV5-1; J: TRBJ2-1; size: few; CDR3: CASSSDRNNEQFF; DNA: TGCGCCAGCAGCTCGGACAGAAACAATGAGCAGTTCTTC